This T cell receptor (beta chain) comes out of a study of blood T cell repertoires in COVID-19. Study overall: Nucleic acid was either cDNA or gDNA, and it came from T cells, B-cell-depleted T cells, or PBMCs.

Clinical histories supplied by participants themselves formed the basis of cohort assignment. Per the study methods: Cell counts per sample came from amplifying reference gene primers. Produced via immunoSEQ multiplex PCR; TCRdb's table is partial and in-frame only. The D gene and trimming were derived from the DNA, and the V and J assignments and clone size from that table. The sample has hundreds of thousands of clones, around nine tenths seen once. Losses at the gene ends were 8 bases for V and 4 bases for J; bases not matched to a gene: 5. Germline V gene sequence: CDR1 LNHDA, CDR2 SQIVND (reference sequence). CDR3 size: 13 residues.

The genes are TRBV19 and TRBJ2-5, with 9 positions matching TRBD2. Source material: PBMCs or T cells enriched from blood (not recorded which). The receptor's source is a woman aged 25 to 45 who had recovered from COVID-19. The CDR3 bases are TGTGCCAGTGGTAGCGGGAGTGGAGAGACCCAGTACTTC. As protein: CASGSGSGETQYF. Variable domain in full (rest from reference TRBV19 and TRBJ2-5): DGGITQSPKYLFRKEGQNVTLSCEQNLNHDAMYWYRQDPGQGLRLIYYSQIVNDFQKGDIAEGYSVSREKKESFPLTVTSAQKNPTAFYLCASGSGSGETQYFGPGTRLLVL.